The 15 T cell receptor beta chains listed next were all sequenced from one sample in a study of blood T cell repertoires in COVID-19. Using immunoSEQ multiplex PCR, the repertoire was profiled, and TCRdb retains in-frame clones only, with some absent. The sample carries around 320,000 clones, approximately 88% recorded once. The sample was peripheral blood. The receptors were gathered from a woman aged 25-40 years who had recovered from COVID-19.

The chain carries TRBV5-4 and TRBJ2-7; the D gene is possibly TRBD1 (6 bases). With 5 bases removed from V and 7 bases from J, the gap between germline ends came to 22 bases. The CDR3 loop spans 15 amino acids. In germline, CDR1 is SGHNT, CDR2 YYREEE (reference sequence). The CDR3 reads CASRPQFGPTGEQYF. CDR3 in DNA: TGTGCCAGCAGACCCCAGTTCGGCCCTACAGGGGAGCAGTACTTC. The variable domain in full, completed from reference TRBV5-4 and TRBJ2-7, reads ETGVTQSPTHLIKTRGQQVTLRCSSQSGHNTVSWYQQALGQGPQFIFQYYREEENGRGNFPPRFSGLQFPNYSSELNVNALELDDSALYLCASRPQFGPTGEQYFGPGTRLTVT.

The chain is built from TRBV5-1 and TRBJ2-3, with D possibly TRBD2 on 6 matching bases. The CDR3 is 14 amino acids. V was shortened by 5 bases and J by 0 bases, with 10 bases between the two germline ends. CDR1 is SGHRS, CDR2 YFSETQ, per germline. The CDR3 reads CASSLAGSTDTQYF. In nucleotides, the CDR3 is TGCGCCAGCAGTCTGGCGGGGAGCACAGATACGCAGTATTTT.

The DNA of the CDR3 is TGTGCCAGCACCGAGGACAGGGGGCACGAGCAGTACTTC. This encodes CASTEDRGHEQYF. V is TRBV12-3 or TRBV12-4 and J is TRBJ2-7; TRBD1 aligns across 11 bases. The V gene end was trimmed by 7 bases and the J gene end by 5 bases; junction bases not matched to a gene: 4. The CDR3 length is 13 residues.

This clone came up once. This sample also contains other DNA sequences that code for the same CDR3. The V and J genes are TRBV18 and TRBJ1-2; 7 bases map to TRBD1. CDR1 and CDR2 from the germline V gene are KGHSH and LQKENI. The CDR3 spans 13 residues. Trimming at V came to 6 bases and at J to 2 bases, leaving 3 bases not matched to a gene. The chain's CDR3 is CASSPGQNYGYTF. CDR3 nucleotides: TGTGCCAGCTCTCCGGGACAGAACTATGGCTACACCTTC. Drawing the rest from reference TRBV18 and TRBJ1-2, the complete variable domain is NAGVMQNPRHLVRRRGQEARLRCSPMKGHSHVYWYRQLPEEGLKFMVYLQKENIIDESGMPKERFSAEFPKEGPSILRIQQVVRGDSAAYFCASSPGQNYGYTFGSGTRLTVV.

The chain is built from TRBV2 and TRBJ1-1, with TRBD1 as a possible D gene (5 bases). The CDR3 consists of 14 residues. CDR1 is SNHLY, CDR2 FYNNEI, per germline. Trimming cost V 7 bases and J 2 bases, with 14 bases left between them. The CDR3 sequence: CASNRPHLNTEAFF. The DNA for the CDR3 is TGTGCCAGCAACAGGCCCCACCTTAACACTGAAGCTTTCTTT.

This clone was observed once. The V call is TRBV9, the J call TRBJ2-3; 8 bases are shared with TRBD1. The V and J ends lost 1 base and 3 bases, in that order; junction bases with no gene match: 7. Germline V gives CDR1 SGDLS, CDR2 YYNGEE. The CDR3 loop spans 16 amino acids. The CDR3 DNA reads TGTGCCAGCAGCGTAAGTGCAGGGGGCGGGACAGATACGCAGTATTTT. Translating it yields CASSVSAGGGTDTQYF.

The chain recombines TRBV2 with TRBJ2-1, with 8 bases aligning to TRBD2. This CDR3 has 16 amino acids. Trimming took 6 bases from V and 3 from J; bases not matched to a gene: 10. Germline V lookup: CDR1 SNHLY, CDR2 FYNNEI. CDR3 bases: TGTGCCAGCAGGGGACTAGATAGTCATTTCTACAATGAGCAGTTCTTC. Protein product: CASRGLDSHFYNEQFF.

The CDR3 sequence is CASSSKTDNLYGYTF. The CDR3 nucleotides read TGTGCCAGCAGCTCAAAGACAGACAACCTTTATGGCTACACCTTC. V gene TRBV5-4 combines with J gene TRBJ1-2; maybe TRBD1 (5 bases). CDR3 length equals 15 residues. V was trimmed by 3 bases and J by 5 bases, leaving 17 bases between them. From germline, CDR1 is SGHNT and CDR2 YYREEE (reference sequence).

In this sample, this clone turned up once. V and J are TRBV3-1 (or the pseudogene TRBV3-2) and TRBJ2-1; no clear D. Germline V gene sequence: CDR1 LGHDT, CDR2 YNNKEL (reference sequence). V gave up 0 bases and J gave up 10 bases, with 7 bases separating them. This CDR3 region has 12 residues. Here the CDR3 reads CASSQDVTEQFF. As DNA, the CDR3 is TGTGCCAGCAGCCAAGACGTTACAGAGCAGTTCTTC.

This clone has just a few counts. The genes are TRBV9 and TRBJ1-1, with D hard to call. V lost 2 bases to trimming and J lost 0 bases, with 11 bases between them. This CDR3 contains 15 residues. The V gene's germline CDR1 is SGDLS and CDR2 YYNGEE. This CDR3 is CASSVGTVMNTEAFF. For the CDR3, the DNA is TGTGCCAGCAGCGTTGGTACGGTAATGAACACTGAAGCTTTCTTT. Drawing the rest from reference TRBV9 and TRBJ1-1, the complete variable domain is DSGVTQTPKHLITATGQRVTLRCSPRSGDLSVYWYQQSLDQGLQFLIQYYNGEERAKGNILERFSAQQFPDLHSELNLSSLELGDSALYFCASSVGTVMNTEAFFGQGTRLTVV.

The rearrangement uses TRBV11-2 and TRBJ2-3, with 13 bases that match TRBD2. CDR1 SGHAT and CDR2 FQNNGV come from the germline V gene. CDR3 size: 18 residues. V dropped 6 bases and J dropped 4; count of bases not matched to a gene: 13. The CDR3 protein is CASSSRTSGGLVPDTQYF. The CDR3 nucleotides are TGTGCCAGCAGTTCTCGGACTAGCGGGGGCCTCGTTCCAGATACGCAGTATTTT. The full variable domain, in which reference TRBV11-2 and TRBJ2-3 provide the parts outside the CDR3, is EAGVAQSPRYKIIEKRQSVAFWCNPISGHATLYWYQQILGQGPKLLIQFQNNGVVDDSQLPKDRFSAERLKGVDSTLKIQPAKLEDSAVYLCASSSRTSGGLVPDTQYFGPGTRLTVL.

The chain has TRBV6-2 or TRBV6-3 and TRBJ2-1, with D possibly being TRBD2 (6 bases). Trimming took 5 bases from V and 7 from J, leaving 18 bases between them. Germline V gene sequence: CDR1 MNHEY, CDR2 SVGEGT. CDR3 length: 15 residues. The CDR3 nucleotides are TGTGCCAGCAGTGCTCTAGCGCCCCCTCGGAATGAGCAGTTCTTC. Protein: CASSALAPPRNEQFF.

The chain uses TRBV28 and TRBJ1-2, with D possibly matching TRBD1 (6 bases). This CDR3 region has 11 residues. Germline CDR1 MDHEN, CDR2 SYDVKM. The V end lost 10 bases, the J end lost 5 bases, and 11 bases lay between the germline ends. The CDR3 coding sequence is TGTGCCATCTCCACAGGGTATGGCTACACCTTC. Translated, it gives CAISTGYGYTF.

A note on this clone: Mismatch with germline at one junction end may stem from a read error. The chain links TRBV6-1 to TRBJ1-3, with no clear D. The CDR3 is 15 amino acids. Germline V CDR1 and CDR2: MNHNS, SASEGT. The DNA for the CDR3 is TGTGCCAGCAGCGAAGAGAGACTTTCCAGAAACACCATATATTTT. Amino acid sequence: CASSEERLSRNTIYF.

The gene calls are TRBV28 and TRBJ1-5; tentative D call: TRBD1 (6 bases). Trimming stripped 7 bases from V and 6 bases from J, with 22 bases between. Germline V gives CDR1 MDHEN, CDR2 SYDVKM. The CDR3 has 16 amino acids. DNA of the CDR3: TGTGCCAGCACCACCGATCCGGGGGCGGGGGGTCAGCCCCAGCATTTT. Its translation: CASTTDPGAGGQPQHF.